This entry features one TCR beta chain sequence. This sample was included in a study of blood T cell repertoires in COVID-19. Study overall: Specimens from acute and convalescent COVID-19 originated in the United States, Italy and Spain. The cDNA or gDNA used as material had been derived from T cells, B-cell-depleted T cells, or PBMCs.

Study members were between about 18 and 89 years old and lived in over 20 US regions. Membership in each cohort depended on participant-reported clinical history. Trimming cost V 3 bases and J 4 bases, with 15 bases left between them. Germline CDR1 is LGHDT and CDR2 is YNNKEL (reference sequence). The CDR3 loop spans 15 amino acids. The repertoire was sequenced with immunoSEQ multiplex PCR; TCRdb's copy has only in-frame clones and lacks some. The sample has 200,000 or so clones; about nine tenths are singletons. Sequenced material: PBMCs or T cells enriched from blood (not recorded which). This chain connects TRBV3-1 (or the pseudogene TRBV3-2) to TRBJ1-1, with D perhaps matching TRBD1 (5 bases). The clonotype originates from a woman aged 40 to 50 with acute COVID-19. Here the CDR3 reads CASSHRVSLRTEAFF. The CDR3 DNA follows: TGTGCCAGCAGCCACAGGGTAAGTCTACGCACTGAAGCTTTCTTT.